This T cell receptor beta chain was obtained from a study of shared clonotypes between healthy human individuals (dated by TCRdb to between 2020 and 2021). The study in broad terms: A few men and two women, aged 18 to 49 years, made up the cohort. Per donor, three plates each were used for CD4 naive and CD4 memory, two for CD8 naive, and one for CD8 memory. Blood TCR repertoires of about 5 healthy adults were deeply sequenced to estimate repertoire size and the extent of clonotype sharing between individuals. To increase sequencing depth and limit assay-specific biases, TCR repertoire library preparation and sequencing were carried out by different laboratories using diverse techniques. Leukapheresis yielded between about 0.94 and 9 billion PBMCs per donor. The paper as a whole reports these results and caveats: Estimated clonotype richness was generally larger for naive than for memory subsets. Sampling was restricted to blood, and TCR repertoires in tissue are likely to differ from TCR repertoires in blood. The small number of donors limited the genetic and exposure-history diversity represented. Pairwise subsampling indicated that sequencing depth was expected to affect the degree of clonotype sharing among donors. Rarefaction of sorted-subset datasets indicated incomplete sequencing despite the large sequencing depth. Across a few donors, around 5% of naive CD4, roughly 3.8% of naive CD8, approximately 2.5% of memory CD4, and under 0.45% of memory CD8 clonotypes were shared. Compared with non-shared clonotypes, the clonotypes found in all four sorted-subset donors had higher generation probabilities.

V and J lose 2 bases and 0 bases, and a span of 9 bases separates them. The germline V gene provides CDR1 SGDLS and CDR2 YYNGEE. The CDR3 starts with the cysteine, ends with the phenylalanine, and has 15 residues. The only DNA kept is the CDR3, 45 bases in frame from the first base. The donors were healthy, HIV-negative adults with no recently reported acute infections or vaccinations. All donors were Caucasian adults living in Nashville, Tennessee, USA. Magnetic negative selection was used to enrich CD4+ T cells, after which naive cells were positively selected on CD45RA and the negative fraction became the memory subset. After blood collection by leukapheresis, PBMCs were isolated using Ficoll-Histopaque density gradient centrifugation and then cryopreserved in the vapor phase of liquid nitrogen. Purity and quantity of every magnetically sorted T cell population were checked by analytical flow cytometry. Each sorted fraction had its genomic DNA isolated and then quantified by UV absorbance on a Nanodrop 2000c.

TCR CDR3 regions were amplified from genomic DNA by multiplex PCR using the deep immunoSEQ assay. For each cell subset, the extracted genomic DNA was distributed evenly across all wells of several immunoSEQ 96-well plates, and each plate served as one replicate. For sorted subsets, 150 to 250 ng genomic DNA, equal to tens of thousands of T cell genomes, was loaded into each replicate PCR. Purified libraries were quantified with a Qubit 3.0 fluorometer, sized on a Bioanalyzer 2100, and re-quantified with the KAPA Library Quantification kit. A separate single-read 150-cycle Illumina NextSeq 550 flow cell was used to sequence each immunoSEQ 96-well plate. Per the source publication's procedure: Because the immunoSEQ output included only junctional sequences and no quality scores, the filtering could not be the same as the filtering used for full-length reads. Sequences were annotated with PyIR, a Python wrapper for IgBLAST v1.9, and V/J genes and CDR3 were assigned using IMGT germline references. Reads with weak V/J assignments (E-value above 1e-6), missing CDR3, stop codons, out-of-frame junctions, or ambiguous translated residues were removed. A V3J clonotype was defined by an identical inferred V gene, J gene, and CDR3 amino acid sequence. The percentage overlap between two repertoires was calculated by dividing the number of shared unique clonotypes by the size of the smaller repertoire. Richness of each repertoire was evaluated using RTK rarefaction, the Chao1 estimator, and Recon v2.1 estimates of unobserved clonotypes. For all TCRbeta clonotypes obtained by the gDNA method from four donors, generation probabilities were computed with OLGA. The immuneACCESS repertoire file appears here via TCRdb, limited to in-frame rearrangements. These files lack a portion of the clones; in checked studies, under half of the deficit traces to unresolved V genes, and the cause of the others is not known. V, J and clone size derive from that table, while D and trimming were established from the DNA sequence. For this sample the table gives roughly 2 million clones, of which roughly 94% were detected only once. Jointly, the top ten make up 0.1% to 0.15% of the sample.

Note on this clone: It lacks a known antigen. Per-nucleotide qualities are absent, and no much larger clonotype sits a single base away.

The rearrangement joined TRBV9 to TRBJ1-3; the D gene lacks a confident call. Sequenced sample: naive CD4+ T cells sorted from blood. The cell subset or site label corresponds to: CD45RA+ positively selected. This TCR came from a man younger than 35 in good health. The base sequence is TGTGCCAGCAGCGTCGAGGACCTCTCTGGAAACACCATATATTTT. Its translation is CASSVEDLSGNTIYF.